One sample yielded the 10 T cell receptor beta chains listed below, sequenced in a study of blood T cell repertoires in COVID-19. Using immunoSEQ multiplex PCR, the repertoire was profiled, and TCRdb retains in-frame clones only, with some absent. The table includes roughly 300,000 clones, roughly 90% detected once. The sequencing sample was made of peripheral blood. All receptors come from a man in his late teens or twenties who had recovered from COVID-19.

J is TRBJ1-3 and V is TRBV11-2, with 7 positions matching TRBD1. Trimming removed 4 bases from V and 5 bases from J; junction bases left unmatched: 11. This CDR3 has 16 residues. The germline V gene has CDR1 SGHAT and CDR2 FQNNGV. CDR3 amino acids: CASSSPLRGRRNTIYF. The CDR3 DNA sequence: TGTGCCAGCAGCTCCCCGCTCAGGGGGAGACGAAACACCATATATTTT.

The table lists this clone with a count of one. This sequence joins TRBV7-7 and TRBJ2-2; 7 nucleotides align to TRBD1. After removal of 5 bases from V and 3 bases from J, the junction contained 6 bases not matched to a gene. The CDR3 consists of 15 residues. Germline values: CDR1 SSHAT, CDR2 FNYEAQ (reference sequence). CDR3 sequence reads: CASSPGTAYTGELFF. The DNA for the CDR3 is TGTGCCAGCAGCCCCGGGACAGCCTACACCGGGGAGCTGTTTTTT.

V gene TRBV11-2 combines with J gene TRBJ1-2; 7 bases are a match to TRBD1. With V trimmed by 5 bases and J by 7 bases, 10 bases remained unmatched. This CDR3 region has 14 residues. Germline V lookup: CDR1 SGHAT, CDR2 FQNNGV. The CDR3 coding sequence is TGTGCCAGCAGCCGAGACAGGGCCTTTGGTGGCTACACCTTC. Protein: CASSRDRAFGGYTF.

As for this clone: Within the sample, other DNA sequences also encode this same CDR3. The V gene is TRBV19, the J gene TRBJ2-7; possibly TRBD2 for D (6 bases). The germline V gene encodes CDR1 LNHDA and CDR2 SQIVND (reference sequence). CDR3 size: 15 residues. V dropped 1 base and J dropped 0 bases, with 10 bases sitting between them. As DNA, the CDR3 is TGTGCCAGTAGTATAGGGGCCGGGAGCTCCTACGAGCAGTACTTC. This gives the protein CASSIGAGSSYEQYF.

This chain uses TRBV2 with TRBJ2-1; 8 bases match TRBD2. The CDR3 has 13 amino acids. Germline V gene data show CDR1 as SNHLY and CDR2 as FYNNEI. Trimming removed 7 bases from V and 6 bases from J; junction bases left unmatched: 5. The CDR3 is CASTGGSINEQFF. CDR3 nucleotides: TGTGCCAGCACGGGAGGGAGCATCAATGAGCAGTTCTTC.

The chain has TRBV10-3 and TRBJ2-1, with 11 bases identical to TRBD2. The CDR3 length is 15 residues. The J segment lost 6 bases and the V segment lost 3 bases, leaving 4 bases of the junction unmatched. Looked up from germline, CDR1 is ENHRY and CDR2 is SYGVKD. CDR3: CAISDPGLAGNEQFF. The CDR3 nucleotides read TGTGCCATCAGTGATCCCGGACTAGCGGGCAATGAGCAGTTCTTC.

The gene calls are TRBV27 and TRBJ1-5; a weak D match, TRBD1 (5 bases). Per germline, CDR1 MNHEY and CDR2 SMNVEV (reference sequence). The V gene lost 3 bases and the J gene lost 2 bases, with 17 bases spanning the gap. The CDR3 totals 17 residues. CDR3 sequence: CASSLVPQGAGNQPQHF. The CDR3 DNA reads as TGTGCCAGCAGTTTGGTCCCTCAGGGTGCCGGCAATCAGCCCCAGCATTTT.

The genes are TRBV7-9 and TRBJ2-2; 8 bases align to TRBD1. Germline loops: CDR1 SEHNR, CDR2 FQNEAQ (reference sequence). Trimming at V came to 2 bases and at J to 7 bases, leaving 12 bases not matched to a gene. This CDR3 is built from 17 residues. This CDR3 reads CASSLPLGQGASGELFF. CDR3 coding DNA: TGTGCCAGCAGCTTACCCTTAGGACAGGGTGCCAGCGGGGAGCTGTTTTTT.

In this sample, this clone turned up a few times. The chain employs TRBV5-4 and TRBJ1-4; a weak D match, TRBD1 (5 bases). The CDR3 consists of 16 residues. Germline V gives CDR1 SGHNT, CDR2 YYREEE (reference sequence). Trimming shortened V by 1 base and J by 5 bases, and 15 bases separated the two germline ends. CDR3 in DNA: TGTGCCAGCAGCTTGTCTGACAGCGCTTTCAATGAAAAACTGTTTTTT. This codes for CASSLSDSAFNEKLFF.

V gene TRBV12-3 or TRBV12-4 combines with J gene TRBJ1-1; 9 bases map to TRBD1. J gave up 8 bases and V 4 bases, and 5 bases lay outside the gene matches. This CDR3 has 13 residues. In DNA, the CDR3 is TGTGCCAGCAGTTACATCGGACAGGGGGAAGCTTTCTTT. Translation gives CASSYIGQGEAFF.